Listed here are 15 T cell receptor beta chains from one sample, sequenced in a study of T cell responses to AZD1222 COVID-19 vaccine. Sequencing used immunoSEQ multiplex PCR; TCRdb keeps in-frame clones, though not all of them. The table lists about 120,000 clones, around 89% of them singletons. This specimen consisted of peripheral blood, obtained on day 0 of MenACWY control vaccination. The receptors were gathered from an adult in good health.

The chain has TRBV2 and TRBJ2-1; 10 positions match TRBD2. Germline V gives CDR1 SNHLY, CDR2 FYNNEI. Losses at the gene ends were 11 bases for V and 0 bases for J; bases not matched to a gene: 16. The CDR3 is 18 amino acids. The CDR3 here is CARGGGLAGASSYNEQFF. CDR3 in DNA: TGTGCCCGCGGGGGGGGGCTAGCGGGAGCTTCCTCCTACAATGAGCAGTTCTTC. The full variable domain, with the rest looked up from reference TRBV2 and TRBJ2-1, is EPEVTQTPSHQVTQMGQEVILRCVPISNHLYFYWYRQILGQKVEFLVSFYNNEISEKSEIFDDQFSVERPDGSNFTLKIRSTKLEDSAMYFCARGGGLAGASSYNEQFFGPGTRLTVL.

The chain has TRBV12-3 or TRBV12-4 and TRBJ1-1; D unclear. The CDR3 extends over 13 amino acids. The ends were cut back, 8 bases at V and 1 base at J, with 11 bases in the middle. CDR3 residues: CASRITGNTEAFF. For the CDR3, the DNA is TGTGCCAGCCGGATTACCGGGAACACTGAAGCTTTCTTT.

CDR3 sequence: CASSWDGTSSYNSPLHF. CDR3 nucleotide sequence: TGTGCCAGTAGCTGGGACGGGACGAGCTCCTATAATTCACCCCTCCACTTT. The genes are TRBV19 and TRBJ1-6, with a possible D match to TRBD1 (5 bases). In germline, CDR1 is LNHDA, CDR2 SQIVND (reference sequence). CDR3 length: 17 amino acids. The V gene lost 6 bases and the J gene lost 0 bases, with 15 bases spanning the gap.

This clone was observed a few times. The chain carries TRBV25-1 and TRBJ2-3; D is ambiguous. V was pared by 5 bases and J by 1 base, with 13 bases between. Looked up from germline, CDR1 is MGHDK and CDR2 is SYGVNS. CDR3 length: 15 residues. CDR3 protein: CASSPVGQGTDTQYF. In nucleotides, the CDR3 is TGTGCCAGCAGTCCCGTCGGCCAGGGCACAGATACGCAGTATTTT. Based on the CDR3 plus reference TRBV25-1 and TRBJ2-3, the full variable domain is EADIYQTPRYLVIGTGKKITLECSQTMGHDKMYWYQQDPGMELHLIHYSYGVNSTEKGDLSSESTVSRIRTEHFPLTLESARPSHTSQYLCASSPVGQGTDTQYFGPGTRLTVL.

This chain connects TRBV28 to TRBJ1-1, with a tentative D call TRBD1 (6 bases). Germline V gene sequence: CDR1 MDHEN, CDR2 SYDVKM. Trimming removed 3 bases at V and 2 bases at J, with 16 bases between. The CDR3 contains 16 residues. The CDR3 protein is CASSFAGGRRNTEAFF. CDR3 coding DNA: TGTGCCAGCAGTTTTGCTGGGGGGCGGAGAAACACTGAAGCTTTCTTT.

The chain uses TRBV9 and TRBJ2-7; no definite D call. Germline CDR1 reads SGDLS; CDR2 reads YYNGEE. There are 13 residues in the CDR3. Trimming took off 5 bases at V and 0 bases at J, with 9 bases between the two ends. This chain's CDR3 is CASSSGFSYEQYF. DNA for the CDR3: TGTGCCAGCAGTTCGGGCTTCTCCTACGAGCAGTACTTC.

The V gene is TRBV7-2, the J gene TRBJ2-6, with a possible D match to TRBD1 (6 bases). Germline CDR1 reads SGHTA; CDR2 reads FQGNSA. V lost 1 base and J 0 bases, leaving 10 bases between the germline ends. This CDR3 has 17 amino acids. In DNA form, the CDR3 reads TGTGCCAGCAGCTTAGGGGGGCCACCCTCTGGGGCCAACGTCCTGACTTTC. Its translation is CASSLGGPPSGANVLTF. The full variable domain, rest sourced from reference TRBV7-2 and TRBJ2-6, is GAGVSQSPSNKVTEKGKDVELRCDPISGHTALYWYRQSLGQGLEFLIYFQGNSAPDKSGLPSDRFSAERTGGSVSTLTIQRTQQEDSAVYLCASSLGGPPSGANVLTFGAGSRLTVL.

Comment on this clone: Other DNA sequences in the sample encode the same CDR3. The rearrangement joins TRBV30 to TRBJ1-5; D gene ambiguous. V gave up 2 bases and J gave up 1 base, with 9 bases separating them. Germline CDR1 is GTSNPN and CDR2 is SVGIG (reference sequence). This CDR3 is 14 amino acids long. The CDR3 sequence is CAWSRGNSNQPQHF. The CDR3 DNA sequence: TGTGCCTGGAGTCGGGGTAACAGCAATCAGCCCCAGCATTTT. Looking up the rest from reference TRBV30 and TRBJ1-5 gives the full variable domain: SQTIHQWPATLVQPVGSPLSLECTVEGTSNPNLYWYRQAAGRGLQLLFYSVGIGQISSEVPQNLSASRPQDRQFILSSKKLLLSDSGFYLCAWSRGNSNQPQHFGDGTRLSIL.

This clone has just a few counts. The V call is TRBV11-3, the J call TRBJ1-1, with a possible D match to TRBD1 (5 bases). Germline V gives CDR1 SGHNT, CDR2 YENEEA. The V end lost 6 bases, the J end lost 2 bases, and 13 bases lay between the germline ends. The CDR3 spans 14 residues. Here the CDR3 reads CASRARDGNTEAFF. CDR3 nucleotide sequence: TGTGCCAGCAGGGCAAGGGACGGTAACACTGAAGCTTTCTTT.

The chain recombines TRBV4-2 with TRBJ2-3, with 10 nucleotides matching TRBD2. The CDR3 totals 16 residues. The germline V gene encodes CDR1 LGHNA and CDR2 YNFKEQ. J gave up 2 bases and V 4 bases, and 6 bases lay outside the gene matches. CDR3 sequence (DNA): TGTGCCAGCAGCCTACTAGGGACTAGCGTCACAGATACGCAGTATTTT. Amino acids: CASSLLGTSVTDTQYF.

V is TRBV12-5 and J is TRBJ2-5, with a weak D call TRBD2 (6 bases). This CDR3 has 13 amino acids. Trimming took 2 bases from V and 5 from J, leaving 9 bases between them. The germline CDR1 and CDR2 sequences are LGHNT and FRNRAP. CDR3 region: CASGLTGRETQYF. The DNA for the CDR3 is TGTGCTAGTGGTTTGACGGGGAGGGAGACCCAGTACTTC. The complete variable domain, with remaining parts taken from reference TRBV12-5 and TRBJ2-5, reads DARVTQTPRHKVTEMGQEVTMRCQPILGHNTVFWYRQTMMQGLELLAYFRNRAPLDDSGMPKDRFSAEMPDATLATLKIQPSEPRDSAVYFCASGLTGRETQYFGPGTRLLVL.

The chain is built from TRBV9 and TRBJ1-5; 9 positions match TRBD1. Losses at the gene ends were 0 bases for V and 6 bases for J; bases not matched to a gene: 4. This CDR3 is 15 amino acids long. The V gene's germline CDR1 is SGDLS and CDR2 YYNGEE. This CDR3 reads CASSVGQGGGQPQHF. The CDR3 bases are TGTGCCAGCAGCGTAGGACAGGGGGGAGGTCAGCCCCAGCATTTT.

This clone has a handful of counts. The chain carries TRBV5-1 and TRBJ2-7; 11 bases are a match to TRBD2. The CDR3 sequence is 16 residues long. Trimming cost V 0 bases and J 3 bases; bases outside gene matches: 5. Per the germline V gene, CDR1 is SGHRS and CDR2 is YFSETQ. CDR3 nucleotide sequence: TGCGCCAGCAGCTTGGGGACTAGCGGGCTTATCTACGAGCAGTACTTC. Protein: CASSLGTSGLIYEQYF.

The chain has TRBV11-3 and TRBJ2-1; TRBD1 matches at 8 bases. The V gene's germline CDR1 is SGHNT and CDR2 YENEEA. V gave up 5 bases and J gave up 2 bases; unmatched junction bases: 8. This CDR3 comprises 16 residues. Here the CDR3 DNA reads TGTGCCAGCAGCAAGACCGGGACAGGAGCCTACAATGAGCAGTTCTTC. This gives the protein CASSKTGTGAYNEQFF.

This chain joins TRBV18 and TRBJ1-5, with 7 bases identical to TRBD1. Germline V gene lookup returns CDR1 KGHSH and CDR2 LQKENI. The CDR3 runs 15 residues. V lost 6 bases and J lost 0; bases outside the gene matches: 5. The CDR3: CASSGTDYSNQPQHF. CDR3 sequence (DNA): TGTGCCAGCTCCGGGACAGATTATAGCAATCAGCCCCAGCATTTT.